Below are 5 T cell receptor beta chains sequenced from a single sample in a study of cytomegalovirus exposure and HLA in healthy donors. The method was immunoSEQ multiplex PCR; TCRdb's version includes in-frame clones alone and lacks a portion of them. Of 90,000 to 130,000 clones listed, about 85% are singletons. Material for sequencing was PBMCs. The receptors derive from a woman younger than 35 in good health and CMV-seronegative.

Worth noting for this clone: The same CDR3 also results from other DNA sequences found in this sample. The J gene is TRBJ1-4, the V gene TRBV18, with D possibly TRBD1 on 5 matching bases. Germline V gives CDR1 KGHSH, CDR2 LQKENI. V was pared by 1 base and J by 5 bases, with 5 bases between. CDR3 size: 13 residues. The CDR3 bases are TGTGCCAGCTCACCACGACAGAATGAAAAACTGTTTTTT. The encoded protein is CASSPRQNEKLFF.

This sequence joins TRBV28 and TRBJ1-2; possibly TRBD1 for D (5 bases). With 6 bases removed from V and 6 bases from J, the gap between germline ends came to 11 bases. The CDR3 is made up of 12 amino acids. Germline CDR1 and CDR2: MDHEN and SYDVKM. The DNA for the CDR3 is TGTGCCAGCAGGGGGGGAGCTGATGGCTACACCTTC. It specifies CASRGGADGYTF.

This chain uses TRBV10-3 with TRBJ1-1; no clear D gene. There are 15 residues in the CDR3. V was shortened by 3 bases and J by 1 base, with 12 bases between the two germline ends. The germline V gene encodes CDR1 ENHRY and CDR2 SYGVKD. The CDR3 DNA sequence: TGTGCCATCAGTGAACCGGCGGGCAAGAACACTGAAGCTTTCTTT. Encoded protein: CAISEPAGKNTEAFF.

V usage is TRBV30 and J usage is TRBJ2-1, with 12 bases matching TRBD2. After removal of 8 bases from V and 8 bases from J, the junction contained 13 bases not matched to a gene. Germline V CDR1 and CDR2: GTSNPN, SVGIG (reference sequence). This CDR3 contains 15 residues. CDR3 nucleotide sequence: TGTGCCAGAGACCTAGCGGGGGGGCAAGTGGATGAGCAGTTCTTC. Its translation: CARDLAGGQVDEQFF.

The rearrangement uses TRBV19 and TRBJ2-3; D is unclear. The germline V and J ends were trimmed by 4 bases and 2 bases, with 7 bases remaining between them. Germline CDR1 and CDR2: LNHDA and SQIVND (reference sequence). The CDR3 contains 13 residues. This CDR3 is CASSRANTDTQYF. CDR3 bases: TGTGCCAGTAGTAGAGCAAACACAGATACGCAGTATTTT.